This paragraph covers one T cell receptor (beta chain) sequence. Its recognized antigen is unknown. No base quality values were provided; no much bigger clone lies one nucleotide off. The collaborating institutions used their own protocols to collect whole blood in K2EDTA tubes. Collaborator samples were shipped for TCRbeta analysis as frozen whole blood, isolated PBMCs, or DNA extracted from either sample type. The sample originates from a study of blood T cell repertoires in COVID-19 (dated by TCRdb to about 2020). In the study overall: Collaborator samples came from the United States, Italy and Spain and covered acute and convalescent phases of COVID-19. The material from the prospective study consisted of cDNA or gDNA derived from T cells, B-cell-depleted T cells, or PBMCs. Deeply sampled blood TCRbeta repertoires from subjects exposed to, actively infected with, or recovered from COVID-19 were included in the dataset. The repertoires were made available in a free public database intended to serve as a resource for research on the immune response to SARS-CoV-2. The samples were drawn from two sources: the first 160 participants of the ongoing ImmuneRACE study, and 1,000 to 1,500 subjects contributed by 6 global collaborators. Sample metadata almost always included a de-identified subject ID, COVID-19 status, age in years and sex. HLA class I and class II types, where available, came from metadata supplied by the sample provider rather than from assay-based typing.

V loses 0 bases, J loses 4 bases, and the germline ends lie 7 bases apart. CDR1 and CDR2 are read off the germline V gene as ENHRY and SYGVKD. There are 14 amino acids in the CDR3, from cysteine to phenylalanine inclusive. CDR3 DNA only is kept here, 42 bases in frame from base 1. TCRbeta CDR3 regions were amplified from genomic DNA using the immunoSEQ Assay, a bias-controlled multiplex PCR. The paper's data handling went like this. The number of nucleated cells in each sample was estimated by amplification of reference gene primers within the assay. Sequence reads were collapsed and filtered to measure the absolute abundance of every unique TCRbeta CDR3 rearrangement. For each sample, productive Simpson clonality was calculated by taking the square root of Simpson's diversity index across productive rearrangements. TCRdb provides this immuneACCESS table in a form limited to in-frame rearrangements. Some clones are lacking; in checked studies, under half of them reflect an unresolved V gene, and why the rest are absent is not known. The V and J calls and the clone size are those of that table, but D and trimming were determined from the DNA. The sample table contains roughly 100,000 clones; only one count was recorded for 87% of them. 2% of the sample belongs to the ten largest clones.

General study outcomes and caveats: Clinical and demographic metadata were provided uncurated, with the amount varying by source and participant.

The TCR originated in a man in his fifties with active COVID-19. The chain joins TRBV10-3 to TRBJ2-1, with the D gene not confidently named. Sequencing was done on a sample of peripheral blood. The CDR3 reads CAISESTRYNEQFF. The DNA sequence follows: TGTGCCATCAGTGAGTCGACAAGGTACAATGAGCAGTTCTTC.